This T cell receptor beta chain came from a study of blood T cell repertoires in COVID-19. On the study more broadly: Acute and convalescent COVID-19 samples came from the United States, Italy and Spain. T cells, B-cell-depleted T cells, or PBMCs provided the cDNA or gDNA that served as material.

Germline V gives CDR1 SGHRS, CDR2 YFSETQ. Deletions cut 0 bases from V and 4 bases from J, with 14 bases between. This CDR3 is built from 16 residues. This table comes from immunoSEQ multiplex PCR, and its TCRdb copy is limited to in-frame clones, with some not included. The data hold 200,000 to 300,000 clones, with 86% observed a single time. The sample was peripheral blood. The source of this sequence is a man aged 25-45 years with active or convalescent COVID-19. V gene TRBV5-1 combines with J gene TRBJ2-1, with a weak D call TRBD1 (5 bases). This CDR3 reads CASSLARLGVYNEQFF. In DNA, the CDR3 is TGCGCCAGCAGCTTGGCGCGCCTAGGGGTTTACAATGAGCAGTTCTTC.